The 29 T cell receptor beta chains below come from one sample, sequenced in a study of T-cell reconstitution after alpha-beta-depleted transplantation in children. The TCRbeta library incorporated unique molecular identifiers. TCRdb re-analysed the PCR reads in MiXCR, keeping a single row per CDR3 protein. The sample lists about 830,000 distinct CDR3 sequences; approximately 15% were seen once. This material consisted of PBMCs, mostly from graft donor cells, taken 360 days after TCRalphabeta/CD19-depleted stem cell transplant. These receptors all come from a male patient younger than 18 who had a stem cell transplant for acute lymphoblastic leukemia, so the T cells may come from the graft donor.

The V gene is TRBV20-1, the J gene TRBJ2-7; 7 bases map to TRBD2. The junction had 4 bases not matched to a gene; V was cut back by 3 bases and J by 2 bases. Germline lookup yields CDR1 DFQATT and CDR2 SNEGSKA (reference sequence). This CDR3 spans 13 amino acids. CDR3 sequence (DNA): TGCAGTGCTAGGGAGGGAGGGCCCTACGAGCAGTACTTC. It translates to CSAREGGPYEQYF.

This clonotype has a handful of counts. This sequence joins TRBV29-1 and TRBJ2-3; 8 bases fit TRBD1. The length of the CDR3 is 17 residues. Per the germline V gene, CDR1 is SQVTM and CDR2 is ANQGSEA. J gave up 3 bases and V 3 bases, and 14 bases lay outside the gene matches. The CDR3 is CSVDNEGWGQATDTQYF. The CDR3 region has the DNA TGCAGCGTTGATAACGAGGGGTGGGGACAGGCAACAGATACGCAGTATTTT.

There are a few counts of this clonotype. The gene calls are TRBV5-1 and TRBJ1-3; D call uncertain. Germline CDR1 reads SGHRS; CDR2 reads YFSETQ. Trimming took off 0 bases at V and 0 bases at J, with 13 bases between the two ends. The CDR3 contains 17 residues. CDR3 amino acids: CASSLDSPRYSGNTIYF. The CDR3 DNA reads TGCGCCAGCAGCTTGGACAGCCCCCGGTACTCTGGAAACACCATATATTTT.

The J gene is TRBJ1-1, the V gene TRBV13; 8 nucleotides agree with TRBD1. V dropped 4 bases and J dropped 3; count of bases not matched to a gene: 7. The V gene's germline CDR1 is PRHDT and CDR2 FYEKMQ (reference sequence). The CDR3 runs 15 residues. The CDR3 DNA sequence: TGTGCCAGCAGCTCGACAGGGGCTGGTGACACTGAAGCTTTCTTT. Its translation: CASSSTGAGDTEAFF.

In DNA, the CDR3 is TGTGCCAGCAGCTACCTGGCGGGACAGGGTTTGAGCACTGAAGCTTTCTTT. It encodes CASSYLAGQGLSTEAFF. The rearrangement links TRBV7-8 to TRBJ1-1, with 9 bases lining up with TRBD1. This CDR3 is built from 17 residues. Germline trimming cut 4 bases from V and 4 bases from J; bases unmatched to any gene: 13. Germline V gene data show CDR1 as SGHVS and CDR2 as FQNEAQ.

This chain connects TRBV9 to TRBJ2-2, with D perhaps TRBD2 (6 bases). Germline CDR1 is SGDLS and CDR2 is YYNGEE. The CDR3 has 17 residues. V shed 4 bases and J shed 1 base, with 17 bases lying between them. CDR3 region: CASSPRRGSGNTGELFF. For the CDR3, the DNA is TGTGCCAGCAGCCCCCGCCGTGGTAGCGGGAACACCGGGGAGCTGTTTTTT.

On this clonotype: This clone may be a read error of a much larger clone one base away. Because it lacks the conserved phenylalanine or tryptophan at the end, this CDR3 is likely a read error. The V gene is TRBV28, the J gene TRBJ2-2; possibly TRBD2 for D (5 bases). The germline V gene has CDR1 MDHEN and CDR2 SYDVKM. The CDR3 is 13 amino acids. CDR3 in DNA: TGTGAGGGTTCAGCGGCTAACACCGGGGAGCTGTTTATT. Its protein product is CEGSAANTGELFI.

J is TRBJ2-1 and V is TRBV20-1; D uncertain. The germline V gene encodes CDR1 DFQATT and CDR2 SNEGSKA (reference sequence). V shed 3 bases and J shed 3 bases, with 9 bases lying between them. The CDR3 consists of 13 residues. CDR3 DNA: TGCAGTGCTAGTCGCCTTATCTACAATGAGCAGTTCTTC. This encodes CSASRLIYNEQFF.

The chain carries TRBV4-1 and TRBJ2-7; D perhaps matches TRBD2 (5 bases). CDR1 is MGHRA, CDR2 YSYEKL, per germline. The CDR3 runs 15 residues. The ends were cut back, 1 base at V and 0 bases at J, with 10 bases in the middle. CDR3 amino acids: CASSQGHGDSYEQYF. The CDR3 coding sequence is TGCGCCAGCAGCCAAGGTCACGGGGACTCCTACGAGCAGTACTTC.

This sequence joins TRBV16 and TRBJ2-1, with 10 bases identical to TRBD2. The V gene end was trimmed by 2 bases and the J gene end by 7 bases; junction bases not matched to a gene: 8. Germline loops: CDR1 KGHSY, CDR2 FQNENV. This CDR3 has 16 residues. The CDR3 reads CASSQGRLAGENEQFF. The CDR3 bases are TGTGCCAGCAGCCAAGGACGGCTAGCGGGAGAAAATGAGCAGTTCTTC.

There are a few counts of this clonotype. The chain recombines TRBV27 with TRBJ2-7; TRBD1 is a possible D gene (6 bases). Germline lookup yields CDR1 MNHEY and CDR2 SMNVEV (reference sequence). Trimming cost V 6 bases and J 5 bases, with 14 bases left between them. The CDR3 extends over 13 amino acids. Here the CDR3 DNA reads TGTGCCAGCAGAAGAGACAGGTCCCACGAGCAGTACTTC. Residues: CASRRDRSHEQYF.

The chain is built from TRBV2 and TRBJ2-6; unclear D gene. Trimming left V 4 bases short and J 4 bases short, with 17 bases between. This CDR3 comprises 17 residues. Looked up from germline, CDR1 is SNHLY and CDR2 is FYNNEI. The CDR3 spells CASSVARKGPGANVLTF. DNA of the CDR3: TGTGCCAGCAGTGTGGCTCGGAAAGGGCCAGGGGCCAACGTCCTGACTTTC.

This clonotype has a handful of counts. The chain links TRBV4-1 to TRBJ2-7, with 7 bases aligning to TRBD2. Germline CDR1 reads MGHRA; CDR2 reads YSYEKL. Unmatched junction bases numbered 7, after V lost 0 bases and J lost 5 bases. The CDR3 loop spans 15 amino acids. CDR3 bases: TGCGCCAGCAGCCAAGACCCCGGACTAGGAAACGAGCAGTACTTC. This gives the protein CASSQDPGLGNEQYF.

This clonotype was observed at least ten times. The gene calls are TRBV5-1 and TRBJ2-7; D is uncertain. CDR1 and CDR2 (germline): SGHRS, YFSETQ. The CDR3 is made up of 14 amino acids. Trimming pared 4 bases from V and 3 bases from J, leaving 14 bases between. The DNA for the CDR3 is TGCGCCAGCAGCGAGTCCCGGGTGGGCTACGAGCAGTACTTC. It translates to CASSESRVGYEQYF. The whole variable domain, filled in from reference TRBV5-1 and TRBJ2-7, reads KAGVTQTPRYLIKTRGQQVTLSCSPISGHRSVSWYQQTPGQGLQFLFEYFSETQRNKGNFPGRFSGRQFSNSRSEMNVSTLELGDSALYLCASSESRVGYEQYFGPGTRLTVT.

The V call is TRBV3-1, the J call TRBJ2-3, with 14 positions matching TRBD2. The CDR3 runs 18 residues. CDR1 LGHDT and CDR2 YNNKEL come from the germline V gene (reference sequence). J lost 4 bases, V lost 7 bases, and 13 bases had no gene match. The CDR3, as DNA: TGTGCCAGCACCAGCCCGGGACTAGCGGGAGCAGTCGCAGATACGCAGTATTTT. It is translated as CASTSPGLAGAVADTQYF.

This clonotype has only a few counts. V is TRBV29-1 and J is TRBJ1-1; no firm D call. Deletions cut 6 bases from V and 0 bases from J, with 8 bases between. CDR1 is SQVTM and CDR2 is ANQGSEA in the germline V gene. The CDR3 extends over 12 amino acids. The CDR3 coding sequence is TGCAGCGTGGCTAAGATGAACACTGAAGCTTTCTTT. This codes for CSVAKMNTEAFF.

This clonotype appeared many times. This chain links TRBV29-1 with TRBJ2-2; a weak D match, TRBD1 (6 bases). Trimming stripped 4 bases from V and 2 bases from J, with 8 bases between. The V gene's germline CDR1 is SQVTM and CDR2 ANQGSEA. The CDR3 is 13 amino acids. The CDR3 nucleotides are TGCAGCGTTGTCAGGGGTAACACCGGGGAGCTGTTTTTT. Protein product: CSVVRGNTGELFF.

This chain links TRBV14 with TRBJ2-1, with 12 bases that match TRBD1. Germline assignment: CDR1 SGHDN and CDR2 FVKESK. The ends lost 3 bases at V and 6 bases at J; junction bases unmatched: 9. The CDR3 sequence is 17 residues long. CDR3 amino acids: CASSHPTGTGGPNEQFF. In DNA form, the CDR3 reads TGTGCCAGCAGCCACCCAACCGGGACAGGGGGCCCCAATGAGCAGTTCTTC.

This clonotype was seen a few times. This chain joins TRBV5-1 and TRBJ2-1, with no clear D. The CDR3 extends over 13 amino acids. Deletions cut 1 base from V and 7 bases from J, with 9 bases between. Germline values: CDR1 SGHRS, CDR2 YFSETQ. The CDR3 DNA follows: TGCGCCAGCAGCTTGCGGTTTAGTAATGAGCAGTTCTTC. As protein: CASSLRFSNEQFF.

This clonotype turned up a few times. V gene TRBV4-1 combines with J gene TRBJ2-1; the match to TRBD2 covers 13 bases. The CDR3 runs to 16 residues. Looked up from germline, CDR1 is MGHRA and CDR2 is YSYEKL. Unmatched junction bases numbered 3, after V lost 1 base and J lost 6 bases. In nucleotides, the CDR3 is TGCGCCAGCAGCCAAGTCGGACTAGCGGGAGCCAATGAGCAGTTCTTC. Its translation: CASSQVGLAGANEQFF.

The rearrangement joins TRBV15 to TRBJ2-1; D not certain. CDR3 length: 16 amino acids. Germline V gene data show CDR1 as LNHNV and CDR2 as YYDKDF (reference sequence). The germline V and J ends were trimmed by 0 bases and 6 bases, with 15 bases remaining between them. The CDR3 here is CATSREYPGKANEQFF. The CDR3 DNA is TGTGCCACCAGCAGAGAGTACCCAGGAAAAGCCAATGAGCAGTTCTTC.

The CDR3 DNA reads as TGTGCCACCATCGACAGGGTGAACACCGGGGAGCTGTTTTTT. It specifies CATIDRVNTGELFF. The V gene is TRBV24-1, the J gene TRBJ2-2; 7 bases map to TRBD1. The junction had 3 bases not matched to a gene; V was cut back by 8 bases and J by 1 base. There are 14 residues in the CDR3. In germline, CDR1 is KGHDR, CDR2 SFDVKD.

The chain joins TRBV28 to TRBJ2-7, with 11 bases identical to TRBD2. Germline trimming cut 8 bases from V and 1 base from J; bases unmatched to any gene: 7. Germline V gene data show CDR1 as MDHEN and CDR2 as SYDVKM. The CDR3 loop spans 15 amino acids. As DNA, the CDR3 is TGTGCCAGCCTAACGGGACTAGCGGATTCCTACGAGCAGTACTTC. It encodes CASLTGLADSYEQYF.

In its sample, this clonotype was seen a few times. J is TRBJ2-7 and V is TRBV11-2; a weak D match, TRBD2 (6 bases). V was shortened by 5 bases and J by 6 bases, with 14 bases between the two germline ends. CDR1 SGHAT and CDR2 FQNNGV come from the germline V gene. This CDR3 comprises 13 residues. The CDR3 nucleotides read TGTGCCAGCAGCCCGGGACTGGACCTCGAGCAGTACTTC. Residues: CASSPGLDLEQYF.

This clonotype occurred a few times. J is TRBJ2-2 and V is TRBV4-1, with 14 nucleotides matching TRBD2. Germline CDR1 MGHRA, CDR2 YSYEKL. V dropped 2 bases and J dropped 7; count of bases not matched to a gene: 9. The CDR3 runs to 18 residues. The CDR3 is CASSQPGTSGRNGGELFF. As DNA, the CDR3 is TGCGCCAGCAGCCAACCCGGGACTAGCGGGAGAAATGGCGGGGAGCTGTTTTTT.

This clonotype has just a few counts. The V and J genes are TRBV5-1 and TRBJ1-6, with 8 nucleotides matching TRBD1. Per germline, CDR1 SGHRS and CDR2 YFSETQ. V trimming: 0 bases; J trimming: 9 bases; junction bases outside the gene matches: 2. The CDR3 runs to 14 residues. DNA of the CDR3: TGCGCCAGCAGCTTGGAACAGGGGGGTTCACCCCTCCACTTT. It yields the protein CASSLEQGGSPLHF.

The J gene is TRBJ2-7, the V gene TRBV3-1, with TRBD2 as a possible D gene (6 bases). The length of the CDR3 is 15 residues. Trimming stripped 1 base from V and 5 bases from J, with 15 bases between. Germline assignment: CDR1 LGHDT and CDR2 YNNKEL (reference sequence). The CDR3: CASSQVAGFGDEQYF. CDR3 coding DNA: TGTGCCAGCAGCCAAGTCGCGGGGTTCGGGGACGAGCAGTACTTC.

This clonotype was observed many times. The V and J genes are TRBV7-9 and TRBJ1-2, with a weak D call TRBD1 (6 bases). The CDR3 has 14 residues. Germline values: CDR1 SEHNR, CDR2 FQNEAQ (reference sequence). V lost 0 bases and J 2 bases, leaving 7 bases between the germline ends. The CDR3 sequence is CASSLAGTNYGYTF. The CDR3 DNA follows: TGTGCCAGCAGCTTAGCGGGGACAAACTATGGCTACACCTTC.

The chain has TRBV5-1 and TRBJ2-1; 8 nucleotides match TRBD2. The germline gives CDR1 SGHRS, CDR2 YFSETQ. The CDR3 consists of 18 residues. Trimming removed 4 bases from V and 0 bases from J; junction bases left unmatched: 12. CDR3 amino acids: CASSPYLAGLSSYNEQFF. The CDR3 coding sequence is TGCGCCAGCAGCCCCTATTTAGCGGGATTAAGCTCCTACAATGAGCAGTTCTTC.